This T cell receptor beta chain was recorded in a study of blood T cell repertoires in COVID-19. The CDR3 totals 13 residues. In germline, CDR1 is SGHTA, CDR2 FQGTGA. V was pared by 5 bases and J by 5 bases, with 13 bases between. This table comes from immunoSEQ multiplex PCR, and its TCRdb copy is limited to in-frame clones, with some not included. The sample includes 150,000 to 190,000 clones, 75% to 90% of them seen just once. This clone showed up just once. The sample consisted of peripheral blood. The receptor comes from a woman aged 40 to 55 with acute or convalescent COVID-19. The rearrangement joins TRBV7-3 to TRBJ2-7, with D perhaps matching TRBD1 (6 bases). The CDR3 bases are TGTGCCAGCAGCGCTACACAGGGAAACGAGCAGTACTTC. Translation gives CASSATQGNEQYF.